A selection of T cell receptor beta chains follows, all from one sample in a study of T-cell memory formation after mild COVID-19. TCRdb passed the 5' RACE reads through MiXCR, listing each CDR3 protein once. The repertoire holds fewer than 250,000 distinct CDR3 sequences, with around 25% as singletons. The sequenced material came from PBMCs or a T cell subset sorted from them (not recorded which). Receptors were obtained from an adult woman who had mild COVID-19 (a few samples of this study predate the infection). Cell type and time point are not known. The CDR3 runs from the conserved cysteine through the conserved F or W. D genes are given only for firm matches. Size tells how often a clone was seen (once, few, many) or the class of an expanded clone, and some rows leave it out.

TRBV20-1	TRBJ2-1	NA	NA	11	TGCAGTGCAGAGAGGGGCAATGAGCAGTTCTTC	CSAERGNEQFF
TRBV5-1	TRBJ2-5	NA	TRBD1	15	TGCGCCAGCAGCTCCCGGACAGGCTTTCAAGAGACCCAGTACTTC	CASSSRTGFQETQYF
TRBV5-5	TRBJ2-7	few	NA	14	TGTGCCAGCAGCTTGCATCAGTCGTGGAGCGAGCAGTACTTC	CASSLHQSWSEQYF
TRBV5-1	TRBJ1-1	NA	NA	15	TGCGCCAGCAGCTTGGCCCCGGGGAGCTCGACTGAAGCTTTCTTT	CASSLAPGSSTEAFF
TRBV4-1	TRBJ2-5	few	NA	16	TGCGCCAGCAGCCACCCGCTTGGGGCAGACCAAGAGACCCAGTACTTC	CASSHPLGADQETQYF
TRBV20-1	TRBJ1-2	NA	NA	14	TGCAGTGCTAGAGAAACAGGCTGGGACTATGGCTACACCTTC	CSARETGWDYGYTF
TRBV12-3/TRBV12-4	TRBJ2-5	NA	TRBD2	15	TGTGCCACCTCCCCAGGGACTAGCGGGAGCGGGACCCAGTACTTC	CATSPGTSGSGTQYF
TRBV20-1	TRBJ1-1	NA	NA	15	TGCAGTGCTAGATCCCGCGGAGGGCCCAACACTGAAGCTTTCTTT	CSARSRGGPNTEAFF
TRBV7-9	TRBJ2-5	once	NA	13	TGTGCCAGCAGTTCTACAAATCCAGAGACCCAGTACTTC	CASSSTNPETQYF
TRBV5-1	TRBJ2-1	once	TRBD2	15	TGCGCCAGCAGCTCCACTAGCGAGAGTTACAATGAGCAGTTCTTC	CASSSTSESYNEQFF
TRBV19	TRBJ2-7	NA	TRBD2	15	TGTGCCAGTAGTACGGGGACTAGCGGGAAATACGAGCAGTACTTC	CASSTGTSGKYEQYF
TRBV7-9	TRBJ2-7	NA	NA	13	TGTGCCAGCAGCTCTCAGGGGTACTACGAGCAGTACTTC	CASSSQGYYEQYF
TRBV4-3	TRBJ2-7	few	NA	16	TGCGCCAGCAGCCAGGATCACGACAGGTGGGGCTACGAGCAGTACTTC	CASSQDHDRWGYEQYF
TRBV24-1	TRBJ2-1	NA	TRBD2	17	TGTGCCACCAGTGATTCTCTAACTAGCGGGTATAACAATGAGCAGTTATTC	CATSDSLTSGYNNEQLF
TRBV7-9	TRBJ2-7	NA	NA	13	TGTGCCAGCAGCCCCGCGGGCGTTTCCGAGCAGTACTTC	CASSPAGVSEQYF
TRBV19	TRBJ2-7	NA	TRBD1	15	TGTGCCAGTAGTCCCGTCGACAGGGGGGTCCACGAGCAGTACTTC	CASSPVDRGVHEQYF
TRBV12-3/TRBV12-4	TRBJ2-5	many	TRBD2	15	TGTGCCAGCAGTTTTGCTAGCGGGGGCGGGGAGACCCAGTACTTC	CASSFASGGGETQYF
TRBV30	TRBJ1-6	NA	NA	13	TGTGCCTGGGGAGGTAGCGGTAATTCACCCCTCCACTTT	CAWGGSGNSPLHF
TRBV6-5	TRBJ2-5	many	NA	13	TGTGCCAGCAGTTACTCTACGGGGGAGACCCAGTACTTC	CASSYSTGETQYF
TRBV29-1	TRBJ2-1	few	NA	17	TGCAGCGTTGACGGTACGGCCCAGGGAACTCCCCTTGATGAGCAGTTCTTC	CSVDGTAQGTPLDEQFF
TRBV14	TRBJ2-4	NA	NA	15	TGTGCCAGCAGCCAAGTGGGATTTGCCAAAAACATTCAGTACTTC	CASSQVGFAKNIQYF
TRBV7-9	TRBJ2-3	NA	NA	11	TGTGCCAGCAGCGCCGGCCTTACGCAGTGTTTT	CASSAGLTQCF
TRBV7-9	TRBJ2-7	NA	NA	13	TGTGCCAGCAACCCTCCGGGACCCTACGAGCAGTACTTC	CASNPPGPYEQYF
TRBV7-3	TRBJ2-1	few	NA	12	TGTGCCAGCAGCCCGGACCACAATGAGCAGTTCTTC	CASSPDHNEQFF
TRBV5-1	TRBJ2-2	NA	TRBD1	17	TGCGCCAGCAGCAGATATGTGACAGGGGCGTACACCGGGGAGCTGTTTTTT	CASSRYVTGAYTGELFF
TRBV7-2	TRBJ2-3	few	NA	19	TGTGCCAGCAGCCGGCAGACGGGGCTCATGGGGTGGAAGGCAGATACGCAGTATTTT	CASSRQTGLMGWKADTQYF
TRBV4-3	TRBJ2-5	few	NA	16	TGCGCCAGCAGCCAATCCCCGGCCCCCAGAGGGGAGACCCAGTACTTC	CASSQSPAPRGETQYF
TRBV7-2	TRBJ2-7	few	NA	12	TGTGCCAGCAGCTTAGATTACTACGAGCAGTACTTC	CASSLDYYEQYF
TRBV20-1	TRBJ2-1	NA	TRBD1	15	TGCAGTGCTGGATCTCGACAGGGGGCGAGAAATGAGCAGTTCTTC	CSAGSRQGARNEQFF
TRBV20-1	TRBJ2-2	NA	TRBD1	15	TGCAGTGCCCGCGCAGGACAGGGAGGAACCGGGGAGCTGTTTTTT	CSARAGQGGTGELFF
TRBV20-1	TRBJ2-1	few	NA	11	TGCAGTGCTAGAGAAGAAGCAAAGCAGTTCTTC	CSAREEAKQFF
TRBV7-3	TRBJ2-1	few	NA	16	TGTGCCAGCAGCTTAGGATCCAGTCGGGCTTTCAATGAGCAGTTCTTC	CASSLGSSRAFNEQFF
TRBV7-9	TRBJ1-5	NA	NA	13	TGTGCCAGCAGCCCCCCCGGTGGTCAGCCCCAGCATTTT	CASSPPGGQPQHF
TRBV5-1	TRBJ2-1	few	NA	15	TGCGCCAGCAGCCGACTTGTCCTGGAGGGGAATGAGCAGTTCTTC	CASSRLVLEGNEQFF
TRBV4-3	TRBJ1-5	many	NA	16	TGCGCCAGCAGCCAAGATCTCAGGGGAGGCAATCAGCCCCAGCATTTT	CASSQDLRGGNQPQHF
TRBV12-3/TRBV12-4	TRBJ2-5	NA	NA	17	TGTGCCAGCAGTTTGCGGCGAGGGGCTCCGCGTCAAGAGACCCAGTACTTC	CASSLRRGAPRQETQYF
TRBV19	TRBJ2-7	few	TRBD2	16	TGTGCCAGTAGTATATACTTGACTAGCAACGCCTACGAGCAGTACTTC	CASSIYLTSNAYEQYF
TRBV11-2	TRBJ2-2	few	NA	15	TGTGCCAGCAGCCTAAACCTAGTTTCATCCGGGGAGCTGTTTTTT	CASSLNLVSSGELFF
TRBV12-3/TRBV12-4	TRBJ2-7	NA	NA	15	TGTGCCAGCAGTCCCGGAAGGGGGGGCGGGTACGAGCAGTACTTC	CASSPGRGGGYEQYF